The T cell receptor beta chain under discussion was sequenced for a study of T cell responses to AZD1222 COVID-19 vaccine (dated by TCRdb to about 2021). Turning to the overall study: Because spike-specific TCR depth and breadth did not differ between the two schedules, AZD1222 recipients who got a second dose at roughly 4 weeks were pooled with those who got a second dose at roughly 12 weeks. TCR sequencing was performed for 230 to 250 trial participants, of whom around 200 were given two doses of AZD1222 and around 26 were given two doses of MenACWY control vaccine. Trial participants were enrolled by age into 18-55, 56-69 and 70-plus year subgroups, with about 150, 27 and 61 TCR-sequenced participants respectively. The research as a whole found: In the small 56-69-year group, the increase in depth fell short of significance, most likely because of low power. The whole spike protein was spanned by vaccine-associated CD4 TCRs, and dominant responses were seen in regions 160-218 and 743-854. A significant rise in spike-specific TCR breadth and depth was observed after two AZD1222 doses relative to day 0 and relative to MenACWY recipients. Conclusions about previously exposed vaccinees are limited because only a handful of AZD1222 recipients were SARS-CoV-2 seropositive at baseline. No day 14 peak-response samples were available, so repertoires were characterized only after the peak T cell response. Reportedly, close to half of the unique spike-specific TCRs recognized epitopes lying outside the regions that are mutated in the B.1.351 and B.1.1.7 variants. Participants were mostly white British and included more females than males, and it was suggested by the authors that clonal diversity may have been underestimated.

Remarks on this clone: The antigen it recognizes is unknown. No quality values exist for individual bases; no much larger clone is one base distant.

V loses 0 bases of germline sequence and J loses 7 bases, and the interval between the two ends is 9 bases. From the germline V gene, CDR1 is KGHSH and CDR2 is LQKENI. The CDR3, cysteine through phenylalanine, is 14 amino acids long. The read is trimmed to its CDR3 DNA, 42 bases read in frame from base 1. This specimen's time point label, per the study, means: baseline before first vaccination. Samples from vaccinated people were obtained from the UK trials COV001 and COV002, which included a single-blind randomized controlled phase 2/3 trial of AZD1222 (ChAdOx1 nCoV-19) in healthy adults. For TCRbeta chain sequencing, PBMC samples from trial participants were taken at day 0 and at day 28 after the second dose. The CDR3 regions of human TCRbeta chains were subjected to immunosequencing. The source study handled its data this way. Repertoire TCRs were checked for matches against a reference library of SARS-CoV-2-specific TCRs that had been generated using the MIRA antigen-specificity platform. Breadth was defined as the fraction of unique TCRs that were SARS-CoV-2-associated, and depth was defined as the fraction of total T cells that were SARS-CoV-2-associated. Using the MIRA data, every spike-specific TCR was mapped to the spike region that the TCR reacted to and assigned to either a CD4 or a CD8 class. Log10-transformed breadth and depth values were compared by one-way ANOVA with Sidak's multiple comparisons tests. Here the immuneACCESS table is served through TCRdb, limited to in-frame sequences with V and J called. Missing clones are a known gap in these copies; in checked studies unresolved V genes cover under half, and the rest lacks a known reason. V, J and clone size derive from that table, while D and trimming were established from the DNA sequence. The sample records over 50,000 clones, 84% of which are singletons. The top ten clonotypes cover roughly 6.6% of the sample.

Recombination joined TRBV18 with TRBJ1-4, with no reliable assignment of the D segment. The clonotype originates from an adult in good health. This sample comprised peripheral blood, obtained on day 0 of AZD1222 vaccination. The DNA sequence is given as TGTGCCAGCTCACCACCGACGGCGGGTGAAAAACTGTTTTTT. It encodes CASSPPTAGEKLFF.